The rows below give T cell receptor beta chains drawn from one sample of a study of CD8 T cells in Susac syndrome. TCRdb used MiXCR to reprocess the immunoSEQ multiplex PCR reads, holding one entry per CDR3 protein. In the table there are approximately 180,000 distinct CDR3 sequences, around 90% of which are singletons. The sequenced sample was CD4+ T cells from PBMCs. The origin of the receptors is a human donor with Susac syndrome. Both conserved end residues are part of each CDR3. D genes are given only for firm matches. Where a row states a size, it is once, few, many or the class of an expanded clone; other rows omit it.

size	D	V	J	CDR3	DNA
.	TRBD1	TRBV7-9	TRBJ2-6	CASSRLDRSFFVGANVLTF	TGTGCCAGCAGCCGCTTGGACAGGTCCTTTTTTGTTGGGGCCAACGTCCTGACTTTC
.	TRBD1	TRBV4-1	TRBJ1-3	CASSQEGQGARGNTIYF	TGCGCCAGCAGCCAAGAGGGACAGGGGGCCCGTGGAAACACCATATATTTT
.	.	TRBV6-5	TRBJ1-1	CASSSGRQSAFF	TGTGCCAGCAGCTCGGGACGACAGTCAGCTTTCTTT
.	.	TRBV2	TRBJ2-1	CASSPSGQSSYNEQFF	TGTGCCAGCAGTCCCTCCGGACAGAGCTCCTACAATGAGCAGTTCTTC
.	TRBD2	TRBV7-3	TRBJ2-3	CASSPGLAETDTQYF	TGTGCCAGCTCACCGGGACTAGCGGAAACAGATACGCAGTATTTT
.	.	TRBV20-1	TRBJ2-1	CSARGPQGDNEQFF	TGCAGTGCTAGAGGGCCACAGGGTGACAATGAGCAGTTCTTC
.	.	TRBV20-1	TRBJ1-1	CSARDSPTNTEAFF	TGCAGTGCTAGAGATAGTCCCACGAACACTGAAGCTTTCTTT
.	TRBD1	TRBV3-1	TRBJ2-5	CASSLRDRFGTQYF	TGTGCCAGCAGCCTCCGGGACAGGTTCGGGACCCAGTACTTC
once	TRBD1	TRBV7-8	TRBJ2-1	CASSADRARVNEQFF	TGTGCCAGCAGCGCTGACAGGGCTAGGGTCAATGAGCAGTTCTTC
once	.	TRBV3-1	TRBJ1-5	CASSKTGGNQPQHF	TGTGCCAGCAGTAAGACAGGTGGGAATCAGCCCCAGCATTTT
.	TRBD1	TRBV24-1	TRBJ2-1	CATSGRDRMFF	TGTGCCACCAGTGGCCGGGACAGGATGTTCTTC
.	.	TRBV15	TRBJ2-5	CATSRGASGQETQYF	TGTGCCACCAGCAGAGGGGCATCGGGGCAAGAGACCCAGTACTTC
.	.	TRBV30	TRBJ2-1	CAWSKGVNNEQFF	TGTGCCTGGAGTAAAGGGGTCAACAATGAGCAGTTCTTC
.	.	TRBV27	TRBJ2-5	CASSPGTPGAETQYF	TGTGCCAGCAGTCCGGGGACCCCAGGAGCAGAGACCCAGTACTTC
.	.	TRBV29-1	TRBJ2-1	CSVAGPLNEQFF	TGCAGCGTTGCGGGGCCACTCAATGAGCAGTTCTTC
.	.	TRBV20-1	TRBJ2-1	CSALGSPYNEQFF	TGCAGTGCCCTGGGGTCACCCTACAATGAGCAGTTCTTC
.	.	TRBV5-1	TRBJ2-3	CASSLAWRREDTQYF	TGCGCCAGCAGCTTGGCCTGGCGGAGGGAGGATACGCAGTATTTT
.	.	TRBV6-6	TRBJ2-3	CASSPRGGGGQYF	TGTGCCAGCAGTCCCCGCGGAGGGGGTGGGCAGTATTTT
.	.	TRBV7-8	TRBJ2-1	CASSFYWRRRNTWYEQFF	TGTGCCAGCAGCTTCTATTGGAGGCGGCGAAACACCTGGTATGAGCAGTTCTTC
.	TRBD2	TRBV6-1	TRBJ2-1	CASSERGLGYNEQFF	TGTGCCAGCAGTGAACGCGGACTAGGGTACAATGAGCAGTTCTTC
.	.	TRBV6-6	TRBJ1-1	CASNLSGFYEDTEAFF	TGTGCCAGCAACCTGAGCGGGTTCTACGAGGACACTGAAGCTTTCTTT
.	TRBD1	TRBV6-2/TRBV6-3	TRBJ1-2	CASSYETGYGYTF	TGTGCCAGCAGTTACGAGACAGGGTATGGCTACACCTTC
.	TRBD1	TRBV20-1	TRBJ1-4	CSARDSGGEKLFF	TGCAGTGCACGGGACAGCGGCGGTGAAAAACTGTTTTTT
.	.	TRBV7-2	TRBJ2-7	CASIEDRSYEQYF	TGTGCCAGCATTGAGGACAGATCCTACGAGCAGTACTTC
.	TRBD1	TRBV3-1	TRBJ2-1	CASSVGQGWNEQFF	TGTGCCAGCAGCGTCGGACAGGGATGGAATGAGCAGTTCTTC
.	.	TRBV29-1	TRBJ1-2	CSGGTEDYGYTF	TGCAGCGGGGGAACAGAAGACTATGGCTACACCTTC
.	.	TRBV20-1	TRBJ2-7	CSARGAENSGEQYF	TGCAGTGCTAGAGGCGCGGAAAATTCCGGGGAGCAGTACTTC
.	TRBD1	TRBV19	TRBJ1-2	CASSISGQGGSNYGYTF	TGTGCCAGTAGTATATCTGGACAGGGTGGGTCCAACTATGGCTACACCTTC
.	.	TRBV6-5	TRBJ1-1	CASSYSFSGASEAFF	TGTGCCAGCAGTTACTCATTTTCAGGGGCGAGTGAGGCTTTCTTT
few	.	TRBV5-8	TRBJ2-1	CASSLGGEQFF	TGTGCCAGCAGCTTGGGTGGGGAGCAGTTCTTC
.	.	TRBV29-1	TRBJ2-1	CSALNRRNEQFF	TGCAGCGCCCTCAACAGGCGCAATGAGCAGTTCTTC